The rows below give T cell receptor beta chains drawn from one sample of a study of T cell clonotyping in hematopoietic cell transplantation. Sequencing used immunoSEQ multiplex PCR; TCRdb keeps in-frame clones, though not all of them. The table shows 6,000 to 9,000 clones, with approximately 89% occurring only once. The sequenced sample was PBMCs, obtained 100 days after allogeneic stem cell transplant. The source is a male patient younger than 35 who had an allogeneic stem cell transplant from a related donor, so the T cells may come from the graft donor. Some clones in this sample may be carry-over from other donors' samples. Each CDR3 is given with its conserved first and last residue. The D gene is left open where the match is weak. A row's size may be missing; if present it is once, few, many or a size class.

size: .
V: TRBV27
J: TRBJ1-5
D: .
CDR3: CASSLAGYSNQPQHF
DNA: TGTGCCAGCAGTTTAGCGGGGTATAGCAATCAGCCCCAGCATTTT

size: .
V: TRBV5-1
J: TRBJ2-3
D: .
CDR3: CASSLDFGSTDTQYF
DNA: TGCGCCAGCAGCTTGGACTTCGGTAGCACAGATACGCAGTATTTT

size: .
V: TRBV5-6
J: TRBJ1-1
D: TRBD1
CDR3: CASSDAGTGGYTEAFF
DNA: TGTGCCAGCAGCGACGCCGGGACAGGGGGCTACACTGAAGCTTTCTTT

size: .
V: TRBV7-6
J: TRBJ1-3
D: .
CDR3: CASSPNFSGNTIYF
DNA: TGTGCCAGCAGCCCGAATTTCTCTGGAAACACCATATATTTT

size: .
V: TRBV6-1
J: TRBJ1-1
D: .
CDR3: CASRGNTEAFF
DNA: TGTGCCAGCCGCGGTAACACTGAAGCTTTCTTT

size: .
V: TRBV7-3
J: TRBJ1-2
D: .
CDR3: CASSWGGTGWYGYTF
DNA: TGTGCCAGCAGCTGGGGGGGGACCGGTTGGTATGGCTACACCTTC

size: .
V: TRBV7-2
J: TRBJ2-3
D: .
CDR3: CASSRNRRDTQYF
DNA: TGTGCCAGCAGCCGTAATCGAAGGGATACGCAGTATTTT

size: few
V: TRBV5-4
J: TRBJ1-1
D: .
CDR3: CASSLAEGVPEAFF
DNA: TGTGCCAGCAGCTTGGCCGAGGGGGTCCCCGAAGCTTTCTTT

size: .
V: TRBV19
J: TRBJ1-5
D: .
CDR3: CASSIDEGNSNQPQHF
DNA: TGTGCCAGTAGTATAGATGAGGGGAATAGCAATCAGCCCCAGCATTTT

size: .
V: TRBV11-3
J: TRBJ2-3
D: TRBD2
CDR3: CASSLVSGTDTQYF
DNA: TGTGCCAGCAGCTTAGTTAGCGGGACAGATACGCAGTATTTT

size: .
V: TRBV27
J: TRBJ2-1
D: TRBD2
CDR3: CASSWGRGGNEQFF
DNA: TGTGCCAGCTCATGGGGGAGGGGCGGCAATGAGCAGTTCTTC

size: few
V: TRBV29-1
J: TRBJ1-2
D: TRBD1
CDR3: CSLRDRVHGYTF
DNA: TGCAGCCTCCGGGACAGGGTTCATGGCTACACCTTC

size: .
V: TRBV7-2
J: TRBJ1-2
D: TRBD1
CDR3: CASRPGTGSFGYTF
DNA: TGTGCCAGCAGACCCGGGACAGGGTCGTTTGGCTACACCTTC

size: .
V: TRBV29-1
J: TRBJ2-3
D: TRBD2
CDR3: CSVDGTGFPRGLAGETDTQYF
DNA: TGCAGCGTGGACGGGACAGGGTTCCCTCGGGGACTAGCGGGAGAGACAGATACGCAGTATTTT

size: .
V: TRBV4-1
J: TRBJ2-3
D: .
CDR3: CASSPRSADTQYF
DNA: TGCGCCAGCAGCCCCCGGAGTGCGGATACGCAGTATTTT

size: .
V: TRBV7-3
J: TRBJ1-1
D: .
CDR3: CASSLSSLNTEAFF
DNA: TGTGCCAGCAGCCTATCAAGTCTGAACACTGAAGCTTTCTTT

size: .
V: TRBV30
J: TRBJ2-1
D: TRBD2
CDR3: CAWSLQTSRSSYNEQFF
DNA: TGTGCCTGGAGTCTCCAGACTAGCAGAAGCTCCTACAATGAGCAGTTCTTC

size: .
V: TRBV5-6
J: TRBJ1-2
D: TRBD1
CDR3: CASSFTGDYGYTF
DNA: TGTGCCAGCAGCTTTACAGGGGACTATGGCTACACCTTC

size: .
V: TRBV11-3
J: TRBJ1-1
D: .
CDR3: CASSLGPVGYTEAFF
DNA: TGTGCCAGCAGCTTAGGACCGGTTGGGTACACTGAAGCTTTCTTT

size: .
V: TRBV5-4
J: TRBJ1-4
D: TRBD1
CDR3: CASSLRQGANEKLFF
DNA: TGTGCCAGCAGCCTACGACAGGGGGCTAATGAAAAACTGTTTTTT

size: once
V: TRBV2
J: TRBJ2-3
D: TRBD2
CDR3: CASSRLAGVDTQYF
DNA: TGTGCCAGCAGTCGCTTAGCGGGAGTGGATACGCAGTATTTT

size: .
V: TRBV5-1
J: TRBJ2-1
D: .
CDR3: CASILGGPYNEQFF
DNA: TGCGCCAGCATTCTAGGGGGACCCTACAATGAGCAGTTCTTC

size: .
V: TRBV19
J: TRBJ2-3
D: TRBD1
CDR3: CASSMRTGTTDTQYF
DNA: TGTGCCAGTAGTATGAGGACAGGGACCACAGATACGCAGTATTTT

size: .
V: TRBV9
J: TRBJ2-1
D: .
CDR3: CASRPGSSDLNEQFF
DNA: TGTGCCAGCAGACCCGGGTCATCGGATCTCAATGAGCAGTTCTTC

size: .
V: TRBV18
J: TRBJ1-5
D: .
CDR3: CASSPGASDQPQHF
DNA: TGTGCCAGCTCACCAGGGGCCTCCGATCAGCCCCAGCATTTT

size: few
V: TRBV10-3
J: TRBJ2-6
D: .
CDR3: CAISDGSGANVLTF
DNA: TGTGCCATCAGTGACGGCTCTGGGGCCAACGTCCTGACTTTC

size: .
V: TRBV28
J: TRBJ1-1
D: .
CDR3: CASSLAAESTEAFF
DNA: TGTGCCAGCAGTTTAGCGGCAGAAAGCACTGAAGCTTTCTTT

size: .
V: TRBV11-1
J: TRBJ2-1
D: TRBD2
CDR3: CASRRAGGPRHGNEQFF
DNA: TGTGCCAGCCGGAGGGCGGGAGGGCCTCGTCATGGCAATGAGCAGTTCTTC

size: .
V: TRBV5-8
J: TRBJ1-1
D: .
CDR3: CASSLDGSEAFF
DNA: TGTGCCAGCAGCTTGGATGGATCCGAAGCTTTCTTT

size: .
V: TRBV30
J: TRBJ1-1
D: TRBD1
CDR3: CAWGQGLTEAFF
DNA: TGTGCCTGGGGACAGGGTCTGACTGAAGCTTTCTTT

size: few
V: TRBV19
J: TRBJ1-4
D: .
CDR3: CASSIALTATNEKLFF
DNA: TGTGCCAGTAGTATAGCCCTGACAGCAACTAATGAAAAACTGTTTTTT

size: .
V: TRBV4-3
J: TRBJ2-1
D: TRBD2
CDR3: CASSQDSGTSYNEQFF
DNA: TGCGCCAGCAGCCAAGATAGCGGGACCTCCTACAATGAGCAGTTCTTC

size: .
V: TRBV15
J: TRBJ2-3
D: TRBD1
CDR3: CATRQYGTGLRSDTQYF
DNA: TGTGCCACCAGACAGTACGGGACAGGGTTAAGATCAGATACGCAGTATTTT

size: .
V: TRBV6-5
J: TRBJ1-5
D: TRBD1
CDR3: CASSSRGTGGQPQHF
DNA: TGTGCCAGCAGTTCCCGGGGGACAGGGGGTCAGCCCCAGCATTTT

size: .
V: TRBV7-3
J: TRBJ2-1
D: .
CDR3: CASAPGNNEQFF
DNA: TGTGCCAGCGCCCCGGGGAATAATGAGCAGTTCTTC

size: .
V: TRBV7-8
J: TRBJ1-3
D: TRBD1
CDR3: CASSLGGTGITTIYF
DNA: TGTGCCAGCAGCTTGGGTGGGACAGGCATAACCACCATATATTTT

size: .
V: TRBV7-8
J: TRBJ1-3
D: .
CDR3: CASSLMTVWSSGNTIYF
DNA: TGTGCCAGCAGCTTAATGACAGTATGGAGCTCTGGAAACACCATATATTTT

size: .
V: TRBV7-2
J: TRBJ1-2
D: .
CDR3: CASSLSAQNYGYTF
DNA: TGTGCCAGCAGCTTATCGGCACAGAACTATGGCTACACCTTC

size: .
V: TRBV7-6
J: TRBJ2-2
D: TRBD1
CDR3: CASSPRTGGPGELFF
DNA: TGTGCCAGCAGCCCGAGGACAGGGGGTCCCGGGGAGCTGTTTTTT

size: .
V: TRBV27
J: TRBJ1-4
D: .
CDR3: CASRAIPGKTNEKLFF
DNA: TGTGCCAGCAGGGCGATCCCAGGGAAAACTAATGAAAAACTGTTTTTT

size: .
V: TRBV10-3
J: TRBJ2-5
D: TRBD2
CDR3: CAIKGTSLEETQYF
DNA: TGTGCCATCAAAGGGACTAGCTTGGAAGAGACCCAGTACTTC